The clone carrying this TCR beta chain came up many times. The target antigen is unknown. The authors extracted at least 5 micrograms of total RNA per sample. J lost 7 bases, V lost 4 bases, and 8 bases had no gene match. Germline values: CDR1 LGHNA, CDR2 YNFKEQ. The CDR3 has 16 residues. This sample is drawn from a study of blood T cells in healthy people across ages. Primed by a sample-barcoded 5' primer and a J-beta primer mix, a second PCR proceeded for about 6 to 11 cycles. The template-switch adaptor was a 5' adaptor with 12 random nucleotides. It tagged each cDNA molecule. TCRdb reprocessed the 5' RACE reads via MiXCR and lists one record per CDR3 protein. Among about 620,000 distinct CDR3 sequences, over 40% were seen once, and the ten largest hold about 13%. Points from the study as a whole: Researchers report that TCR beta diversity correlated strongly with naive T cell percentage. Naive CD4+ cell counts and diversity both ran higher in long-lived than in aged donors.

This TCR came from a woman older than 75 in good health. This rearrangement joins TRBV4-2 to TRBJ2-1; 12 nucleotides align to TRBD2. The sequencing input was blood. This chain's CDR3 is CASSLMTSGSGNEQFF. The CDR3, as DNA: TGTGCCAGCAGCCTTATGACTAGCGGGAGTGGGAATGAGCAGTTCTTC.